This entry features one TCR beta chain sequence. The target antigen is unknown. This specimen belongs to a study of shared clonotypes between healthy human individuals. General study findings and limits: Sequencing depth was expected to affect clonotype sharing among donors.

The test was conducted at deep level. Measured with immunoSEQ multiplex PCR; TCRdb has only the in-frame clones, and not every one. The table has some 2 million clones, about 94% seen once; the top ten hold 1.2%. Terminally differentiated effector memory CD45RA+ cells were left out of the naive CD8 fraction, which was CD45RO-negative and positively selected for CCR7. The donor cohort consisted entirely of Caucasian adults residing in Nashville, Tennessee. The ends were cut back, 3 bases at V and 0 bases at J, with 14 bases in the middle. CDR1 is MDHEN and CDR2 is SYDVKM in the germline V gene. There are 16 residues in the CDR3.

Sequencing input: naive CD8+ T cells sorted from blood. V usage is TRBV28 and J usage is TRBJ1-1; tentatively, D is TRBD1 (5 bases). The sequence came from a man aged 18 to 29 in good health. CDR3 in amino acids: CASSFWGEDLNTEAFF. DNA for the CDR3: TGTGCCAGCAGTTTCTGGGGGGAGGACCTGAACACTGAAGCTTTCTTT. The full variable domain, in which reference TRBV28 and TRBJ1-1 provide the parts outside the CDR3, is DVKVTQSSRYLVKRTGEKVFLECVQDMDHENMFWYRQDPGLGLRLIYFSYDVKMKEKGDIPEGYSVSREKKERFSLILESASTNQTSMYLCASSFWGEDLNTEAFFGQGTRLTVV.